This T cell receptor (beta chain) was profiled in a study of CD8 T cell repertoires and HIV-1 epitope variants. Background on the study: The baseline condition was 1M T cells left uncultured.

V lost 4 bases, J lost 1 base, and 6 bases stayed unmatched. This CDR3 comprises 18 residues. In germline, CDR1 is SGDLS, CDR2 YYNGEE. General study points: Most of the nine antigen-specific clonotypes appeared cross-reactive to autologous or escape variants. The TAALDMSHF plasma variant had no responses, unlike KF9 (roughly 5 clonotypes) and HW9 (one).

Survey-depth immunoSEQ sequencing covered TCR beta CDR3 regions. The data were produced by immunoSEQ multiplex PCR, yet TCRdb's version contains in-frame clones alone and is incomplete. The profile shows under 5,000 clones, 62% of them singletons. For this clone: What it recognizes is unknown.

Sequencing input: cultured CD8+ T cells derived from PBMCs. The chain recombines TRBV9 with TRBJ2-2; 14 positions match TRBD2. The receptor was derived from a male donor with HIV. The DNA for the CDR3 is TGTGCCAGCAGCATTCCCGGGACTAGCGGGGGGAACACCGGGGAGCTGTTTTTT. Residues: CASSIPGTSGGNTGELFF.